Below are 21 T cell receptor beta chains sequenced from a single sample in a study of beta chain features in type 1 diabetes. The whole isolated RNA underwent reverse transcription, so sequencing captured expressed TCRB transcripts. This table comes from immunoSEQ multiplex PCR, and its TCRdb copy is limited to in-frame clones, with some not included. The table lists more than 300,000 clones, roughly 8% of them singletons. Sample: central memory CD4+ T cells from blood. Receptor source: a woman aged 18-30 years in good health.

Ten or more counts support this clone. V is TRBV7-2 and J is TRBJ2-7, with D unresolved. CDR3 length: 11 amino acids. Looked up from germline, CDR1 is SGHTA and CDR2 is FQGNSA. The V gene lost 3 bases and the J gene lost 5 bases, with 5 bases spanning the gap. CDR3 bases: TGTGCCAGCAGCTTCTCGCACGAGCAGTACTTC. Translating gives CASSFSHEQYF. Full variable domain (rest looked up from reference TRBV7-2 and TRBJ2-7): GAGVSQSPSNKVTEKGKDVELRCDPISGHTALYWYRQSLGQGLEFLIYFQGNSAPDKSGLPSDRFSAERTGGSVSTLTIQRTQQEDSAVYLCASSFSHEQYFGPGTRLTVT.

In this sample, this clone turned up a few times. V gene TRBV6-5 combines with J gene TRBJ2-7; perhaps TRBD1 as D (5 bases). CDR3 length: 14 amino acids. Per germline, CDR1 MNHEY and CDR2 SVGAGI. V lost 6 bases to trimming and J lost 0 bases, with 12 bases between them. CDR3 protein: CASRNRLSSYEQYF. The CDR3 coding sequence is TGTGCCAGCAGGAACAGGCTATCCTCCTACGAGCAGTACTTC.

This clone has only a few counts. The J gene is TRBJ1-4, the V gene TRBV28; possibly TRBD1 for D (5 bases). This CDR3 spans 11 amino acids. V was clipped by 10 bases and J by 4 bases, with 7 bases between them. Germline CDR1 is MDHEN and CDR2 is SYDVKM. CDR3 residues: CATGVNEKLFF. DNA of the CDR3: TGTGCCACGGGGGTTAATGAAAAACTGTTTTTT.

The chain combines TRBV5-4 with TRBJ1-5; TRBD1 might be the D (5 bases). Germline CDR1 SGHNT, CDR2 YYREEE (reference sequence). V was clipped by 1 base and J by 3 bases, with 11 bases between them. This CDR3 spans 15 amino acids. CDR3 residues: CASSLIGAPNQPQHF. CDR3 in DNA: TGTGCCAGCAGCTTGATCGGGGCCCCCAATCAGCCCCAGCATTTT.

This chain links TRBV25-1 with TRBJ2-1; D is ambiguous. Germline CDR1 MGHDK, CDR2 SYGVNS. This CDR3 region has 12 residues. The ends were cut back, 5 bases at V and 5 bases at J, with 7 bases in the middle. The CDR3 protein is CASSILHNEQFF. The CDR3 nucleotides read TGTGCCAGCAGTATTCTTCACAATGAGCAGTTCTTC.

This clone was detected only a few times. This chain uses TRBV10-3 with TRBJ2-7; 8 positions match TRBD2. CDR1 is ENHRY, CDR2 SYGVKD, per germline. The CDR3 runs 15 residues. J was trimmed by 3 bases and V by 3 bases; bases with no gene match: 7. The CDR3 protein is CAISEGLAGFYEQYF. CDR3 nucleotide sequence: TGTGCCATCAGTGAAGGGCTAGCGGGTTTCTACGAGCAGTACTTC.

This clone was observed a handful of times. The genes are TRBV27 and TRBJ2-5; tentatively, D is TRBD1 (5 bases). Looked up from germline, CDR1 is MNHEY and CDR2 is SMNVEV (reference sequence). The CDR3 is made up of 19 amino acids. Trimming removed 5 bases from V and 0 bases from J, with 25 bases in between. The CDR3 here is CASSGFNTPQGWDQETQYF. The CDR3, as DNA: TGTGCCAGCAGTGGATTCAACACCCCGCAGGGTTGGGACCAAGAGACCCAGTACTTC.

The chain recombines TRBV7-3 with TRBJ2-1; TRBD1 might be the D (6 bases). This CDR3 comprises 16 residues. The germline CDR1 and CDR2 sequences are SGHTA and FQGTGA. Trimming stripped 5 bases from V and 0 bases from J, with 14 bases between. The CDR3 loop reads CASSRTAASSYNEQFF. The CDR3 nucleotides read TGTGCCAGCAGCCGGACAGCGGCGAGCTCCTACAATGAGCAGTTCTTC.

The V call is TRBV27, the J call TRBJ2-3; D might be TRBD2 (5 bases). There are 15 residues in the CDR3. CDR1 is MNHEY, CDR2 SMNVEV, per germline (reference sequence). With 4 bases removed from V and 4 bases from J, the gap between germline ends came to 15 bases. The CDR3 protein is CASSSPAEVSDTQYF. Here the CDR3 DNA reads TGTGCCAGCAGTTCCCCAGCGGAAGTCTCAGATACGCAGTATTTT.

The gene calls are TRBV7-9 and TRBJ2-3, with 11 nucleotides matching TRBD2. The CDR3 has 15 residues. The V gene end was trimmed by 5 bases and the J gene end by 5 bases; junction bases not matched to a gene: 6. The germline V gene encodes CDR1 SEHNR and CDR2 FQNEAQ (reference sequence). CDR3 amino acids: CASSVVAGGGDTQYF. The CDR3 nucleotides read TGTGCCAGCAGCGTCGTAGCGGGAGGGGGAGATACGCAGTATTTT.

Comments on this clone: This CDR3 is also generated by other DNA sequences in the sample. J is TRBJ1-1 and V is TRBV18; D uncertain. The CDR3 runs to 13 residues. Germline CDR1 reads KGHSH; CDR2 reads LQKENI. The V end lost 4 bases, the J end lost 1 base, and 7 bases lay between the germline ends. The DNA for the CDR3 is TGTGCCAGCTCACAAGGGTCGAACACTGAAGCTTTCTTT. Protein sequence: CASSQGSNTEAFF.

This clone came up many times. V and J are TRBV14 and TRBJ2-1; 9 bases fit TRBD2. The V gene end was trimmed by 5 bases and the J gene end by 5 bases; junction bases not matched to a gene: 4. Per germline, CDR1 SGHDN and CDR2 FVKESK. The CDR3 length is 14 residues. The CDR3 nucleotides are TGTGCCAGCAGCGTAGCGGGAGTTAACAATGAGCAGTTCTTC. Protein sequence: CASSVAGVNNEQFF.

This clone was counted many times. This CDR3 reads CASSSLDFTDTQYF. CDR3 coding DNA: TGTGCCAGCAGCTCGCTGGACTTCACAGATACGCAGTATTTT. V usage is TRBV7-6 and J usage is TRBJ2-3; weak D call: TRBD2 (5 bases). This CDR3 contains 14 residues. Trimming left V 4 bases short and J 2 bases short, with 10 bases between. Germline CDR1 reads SGHVS; CDR2 reads FNYEAQ.

J is TRBJ1-4 and V is TRBV28; D perhaps matches TRBD1 (5 bases). Germline-derived CDR1 and CDR2 are MDHEN and SYDVKM. The V end lost 3 bases, the J end lost 8 bases, and 16 bases lay between the germline ends. The CDR3 length is 15 residues. CDR3 coding DNA: TGTGCCAGCAGTTTCTTGCAGGGTAGAAGGGAAAAACTGTTTTTT. It encodes CASSFLQGRREKLFF.

The genes are TRBV11-2 and TRBJ1-5; no reliable D call. The V gene's germline CDR1 is SGHAT and CDR2 FQNNGV. Trimming shortened V by 3 bases and J by 3 bases, and 6 bases separated the two germline ends. The CDR3 has 13 amino acids. The CDR3 here is CASSLGSNQPQHF. The CDR3 coding sequence is TGTGCCAGCAGCTTGGGGTCCAATCAGCCCCAGCATTTT.

This clone was counted only a few times. The rearrangement uses TRBV7-2 and TRBJ1-1; D not resolved. Germline CDR1 reads SGHTA; CDR2 reads FQGNSA. The length of the CDR3 is 13 residues. V lost 1 base, J lost 6 bases, and 9 bases lay in between. CDR3 bases: TGTGCCAGCAGCTTAGTTGGTGTGGCTGAAGCTTTCTTT. Its protein is CASSLVGVAEAFF. Complete variable domain (other parts from reference TRBV7-2 and TRBJ1-1): GAGVSQSPSNKVTEKGKDVELRCDPISGHTALYWYRQSLGQGLEFLIYFQGNSAPDKSGLPSDRFSAERTGGSVSTLTIQRTQQEDSAVYLCASSLVGVAEAFFGQGTRLTVV.

This clone was detected many times. The J gene is TRBJ2-3, the V gene TRBV18; 8 bases agree with TRBD2. The CDR3 length is 15 residues. Trimming at V came to 3 bases and at J to 2 bases, leaving 4 bases not matched to a gene. Germline V CDR1 and CDR2: KGHSH, LQKENI. The CDR3 reads CASSPFSGNTDTQYF. CDR3 sequence (DNA): TGTGCCAGCTCACCCTTTAGCGGGAACACAGATACGCAGTATTTT.

The V gene is TRBV20-1, the J gene TRBJ2-7; D uncertain. Germline CDR1 DFQATT, CDR2 SNEGSKA (reference sequence). The V gene lost 4 bases and the J gene lost 3 bases, with 7 bases spanning the gap. CDR3 length: 11 amino acids. The CDR3 here is CSATRNYEQYF. CDR3 coding DNA: TGCAGTGCTACGAGGAACTACGAGCAGTACTTC.

Of note for this clone: Germline is not matched at one junction end, which may reflect a read error. This rearrangement joins TRBV7-2 to TRBJ2-7, with TRBD2 matching 9 bases. This CDR3 spans 15 amino acids. Germline V gives CDR1 SGHTA, CDR2 FQGNSA. CDR3: CASSLAGLGDYEQYF. The CDR3 DNA reads as TGTGCCAGCAGCCTAGCGGGACTAGGAGACTACGAGCAGTACTTC.

The sample holds a few counts of this clone. The chain has TRBV6-5 and TRBJ2-7, with 9 nucleotides matching TRBD1. This CDR3 has 13 amino acids. Germline CDR1 MNHEY, CDR2 SVGAGI. Trimming took 6 bases from V and 5 from J; bases not matched to a gene: 5. CDR3 amino acids: CASRNTGGNEQYF. The CDR3 DNA follows: TGTGCCAGCAGAAATACAGGGGGCAACGAGCAGTACTTC.

Worth noting for this clone: Other DNA sequences of this sample code for an identical CDR3. The CDR3 here is CASSVAYTGELFF. CDR3 DNA sequence: TGTGCCAGCAGCGTAGCTTACACCGGGGAGCTGTTTTTT. The chain uses TRBV9 and TRBJ2-2, with unresolved D. The germline V and J ends were trimmed by 0 bases and 3 bases, with 3 bases remaining between them. This CDR3 comprises 13 residues. The V gene's germline CDR1 is SGDLS and CDR2 YYNGEE.